This note documents a single T cell receptor (beta chain) sequence. Sequencing used immunoSEQ multiplex PCR; TCRdb keeps in-frame clones, though not all of them. Of over 200,000 clones listed, roughly 89% are singletons. J gave up 4 bases and V 5 bases, and 1 base lay outside the gene matches. This CDR3 spans 13 amino acids. Germline CDR1 reads SEHNR; CDR2 reads FQNEAQ (reference sequence). Participant ages covered about 18 to 90 years across about 25 US areas. Donors were grouped by their self-reported clinical history. The sample is drawn from a study of blood T cell repertoires in COVID-19. Study summary: Sites across the United States, Italy and Spain contributed samples from acute and convalescent COVID-19. From T cells, B-cell-depleted T cells, or PBMCs came the material, which was cDNA or gDNA.

Sequencing input: PBMCs or T cells enriched from blood (not recorded which). The chain uses TRBV7-9 and TRBJ1-5; 8 bases are a match to TRBD1. This TCR was sampled from a woman aged 25 to 39 with acute COVID-19. The CDR3 protein is CASSQGANQPQHF. The CDR3 coding sequence is TGTGCCAGCAGCCAGGGGGCGAATCAGCCCCAGCATTTT. Supplemented by reference TRBV7-9 and TRBJ1-5, the full variable domain reads DTGVSQNPRHKITKRGQNVTFRCDPISEHNRLYWYRQTLGQGPEFLTYFQNEAQLEKSRLLSDRFSAERPKGSFSTLEIQRTEQGDSAMYLCASSQGANQPQHFGDGTRLSIL.